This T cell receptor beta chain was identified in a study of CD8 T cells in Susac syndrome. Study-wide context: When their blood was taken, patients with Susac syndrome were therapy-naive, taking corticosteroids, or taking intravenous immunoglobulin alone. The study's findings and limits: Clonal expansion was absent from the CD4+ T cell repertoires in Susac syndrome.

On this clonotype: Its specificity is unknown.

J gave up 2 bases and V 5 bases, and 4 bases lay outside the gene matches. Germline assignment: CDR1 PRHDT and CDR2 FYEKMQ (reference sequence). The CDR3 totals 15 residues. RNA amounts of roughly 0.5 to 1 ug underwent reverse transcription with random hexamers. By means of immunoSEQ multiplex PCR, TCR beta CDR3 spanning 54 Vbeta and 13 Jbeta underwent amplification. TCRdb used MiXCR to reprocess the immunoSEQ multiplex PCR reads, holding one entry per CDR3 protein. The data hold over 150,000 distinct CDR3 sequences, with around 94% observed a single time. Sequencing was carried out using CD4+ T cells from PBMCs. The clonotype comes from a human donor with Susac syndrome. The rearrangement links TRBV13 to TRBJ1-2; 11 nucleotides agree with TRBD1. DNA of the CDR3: TGTGCCAGCAGCATCCGGGACAGGGGGAACTATGGCTACACCTTC. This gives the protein CASSIRDRGNYGYTF. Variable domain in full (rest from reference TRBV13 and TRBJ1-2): AAGVIQSPRHLIKEKRETATLKCYPIPRHDTVYWYQQGPGQDPQFLISFYEKMQSDKGSIPDRFSAQQFSDYHSELNMSSLELGDSALYFCASSIRDRGNYGYTFGSGTRLTVV.